This T cell receptor beta chain originates from a study of cytomegalovirus exposure and HLA in healthy donors (dated 2017 in TCRdb). With respect to the entire study: An earlier analysis of roughly 500 of the donors reported roughly 300 Gb of sequence data and some 120 million unique TCR beta sequences from 150 million to 200 million T cells. Approximately 310 gigabases of sequencing data and roughly 90 million unique TCR sequences were included in an early release covering about 620 HLA-typed donors. Among the roughly 400 genotyped donors, more than 70% belonged to the genetic ancestry cluster associated with self-reported Caucasian donors. The study aimed to test whether signatures of past pathogen exposure could be identified by cataloging public T cell receptors. The T cell repertoires of about 700 subjects were profiled by immunosequencing and related to cytomegalovirus serostatus. In addition to the first cohort of roughly 700 subjects, a separate validation cohort of approximately 130 different subjects was used. To predict cytomegalovirus infection status, the study brought together high-throughput TCR immunosequencing, statistical association of individual TCRs with disease status, and machine learning. A later analysis re-analyzed previously published TCR beta repertoires from roughly 630 donors and added high-resolution HLA genotyping to study TCR occurrence patterns. Rather than drawing on any new phenotypic data, the later analysis identified candidate immune exposures from TCR beta sequences and the way those sequences occurred across donors. In an earlier analysis of a few hundred of the donors, high-throughput TCR beta sequencing was used to judge whether each TCR beta V gene segment behaved as functional or pseudogenic. Donor age, sex, ethnicity and CMV serostatus were compiled together with the repertoire data. In a later genetic analysis, genome-wide SNP genotypes for about three fifths of the roughly 670 donors were used, and that subset was treated as a discovery cohort. Every discovery cohort repertoire had been produced on one sequencing platform. HLA typing included class I and class II loci at four-digit resolution. Typing coverage differed by locus: A, B, C, DRB1 and DQB1 were typed in about 620-630 donors, DQA1 in approximately 520, DPA1 in nearly 610, and DPB1 in roughly 450. Four or five DR-DQ haplotypes were handled as single units for association and clustering because linkage in the cohort was strong. Across under 500 genotyped donors of the cohort, an average of about 240,000 unique TCR beta nucleotide sequences per donor were sequenced, and approximately 17% of those sequences were non-productive.

The library was produced with the immunoSEQ multiplex PCR assay. The multiplex PCR relied on a mix of 60 forward primers for TCR Vbeta segments and 13 reverse primers for TCR Jbeta segments. A multiplex PCR assay on genomic DNA amplified the CDR3 region of rearranged TCR beta genes. On the Illumina HiSeq System, the amplified TCR beta libraries were sequenced as 87-base-pair reads. As for the original processing: A later analysis tallied 75 million to 85 million unique TCR beta chains across the 666 repertoires, and 10 million to 11 million of those chains were shared by two or more donors. Raw reads were error-corrected and collapsed into unique sequences by a nearest-neighbor algorithm in which closely related sequences were merged to remove PCR and sequencing errors. Alignment of CDR3 sequences to IMGT reference sequences was used to assign V, D and J gene segments. For a sequence to be retained, at least a six-nucleotide match to both a V gene segment and a J gene segment was required. A rearrangement counted as productive if the CDR3 had no stop codons and remained in frame with V and J, and every other rearrangement counted as non-productive. CDR3 was defined according to IMGT convention as the region running from the second conserved V-encoded cysteine to the conserved J-encoded phenylalanine. In an earlier analysis of around 640 of the donors, sequences lacking an unambiguous match to a single V gene segment were excluded. An earlier analysis of around 600 of the donors classified V segments as functional when productive rearrangements were above 56.7% and as segregating when the standard deviation between donors was above 5%. A statistical classification framework was developed to diagnose cytomegalovirus status using the catalog of TCR beta chain sequences. In a later analysis, V and J genes were assigned by comparing TCR nucleotide sequences against IMGT/GENE-DB human TR gene sequences. Using the TCRdist pipeline, a later analysis assigned CDR3 sequences along with most-parsimonious VDJ recombination scenarios. In a later analysis, each TCR beta chain was defined by its CDR3 amino acid sequence together with its V-gene family, and reads without a unique V-gene family were excluded. To address suspected cross-contamination and a sequencing artifact, a later analysis removed under 600 highly shared, low-generation-probability nucleotide sequences. In a later analysis, a clonal expansion index was calculated for each public chain from normalized within-repertoire ranks of inferred template counts. A later analysis computed generation probabilities with a VDJ recombination model fitted to out-of-frame rearrangements, and checked the results against IGoR. Hypergeometric tests were used in a later analysis to score TCR-TCR, TCR-HLA and TCR-CMV co-occurrence, with a repertoire-size bias correction applied to the TCR pairs. False discovery rates were estimated in a later analysis by permuting HLA or CMV assignments 20 times. In a later analysis, co-occurring TCRs were grouped using DBSCAN, and TCRdist sequence similarity was added for clustering within HLA-allele-positive subsets. Repertoires with fewer than 30,000 or more than 120,000 public chains were left out of co-occurrence clustering, as were four to six repertoires with anomalous nucleotide sharing. In its TCRdb copy, this immuneACCESS table keeps in-frame sequences only and misses some clones. Where compared with another copy, unresolved V genes explain less than half of these, and the others have no known cause. V, J and clone size reflect that table, while D and trimming were determined from the DNA. Present in this sample are about 140,000 clones, about 79% of which were seen just once. The ten largest account for 1.8% of the sample.

The cohort consisted of 600 to 750 healthy bone marrow donors. All cohort members were sampled while nominally healthy, although unrecorded immune exposures were likely present. The donor was CMV seropositive and was included in the group of some 290 seropositive cohort members. A peripheral blood sample was provided by each donor, and peripheral blood mononuclear cells were used for TCR beta sequencing. The Qiagen DNeasy Blood Extraction Kit was used to extract genomic DNA from the blood cell samples. Paper-wide results and their limitations: A later analysis found that most CMV-associated TCR beta chains appeared HLA-restricted, with HLA associations seemingly driven largely by CMV exposure. Compared with equally common non-associated chains, HLA-associated TCR beta chains in a later analysis were more clonally expanded and had lower generation probabilities. Most TCR sequences were seen in very few donors, while some public TCRs were found in many individuals. Cytomegalovirus status was reported to be diagnosed by the classifier with high specificity and sensitivity in both the original and validation cohorts. Broadly in line with IMGT annotations, most TCR beta V segments showed up in productive rearrangements about 90% or about 30% of the time in an earlier analysis of several hundred of the donors. According to a later genetic analysis, donors in an Asian-associated ancestry cluster had fewer N-insertions in productive TCRs than the approximately 630-donor mean. In vitro tests confirmed that three of the cytomegalovirus-associated TCR beta chains recognize cytomegalovirus antigens. Fewer than 20 rarely observed V segments, including chromosome 9 orphons, were excluded from the earlier analysis of 550 to 700 of the donors because counts were too low. Correlated functional status among segregating V segments might reflect linkage disequilibrium, but an unknown experimental factor could not be ruled out. The cohort was sequenced for TCR beta chains only, and without alpha or paired-chain data the features that could be detected were limited. When HLA alleles, especially DR and DQ, strongly co-occurred, TCR associations were difficult to assign to individual alleles. The authors suggested that the approach could potentially be generalized to other disease states and immunological phenotypes. A cluster of highly shared sequence variants was judged likely to be a technical artifact of the sequencing pipeline. In a later analysis, TCR association rates were found to vary across HLA loci, with the most associated TCRs seen for DRB1 alleles and the fewest for HLA-C alleles. Because the 87-base-pair reads could not distinguish some IMGT-functional V segments, including TRBV6-2 and TRBV6-3, those segments were excluded. Immune exposure information for the cohort was limited to CMV serostatus. Because HLA typing was missing for some donors at each locus, association tests included only the typed subset. Presence/absence analyses assumed roughly uniform sequencing depth across donors, an assumption that may not hold. A further reported finding was that TCR beta sequences accurately predicted the HLA-A and HLA-B alleles for most subjects in the first cohort. A total of around 150 TCR beta chains were listed by the study as associated with cytomegalovirus. A later analysis reported that several top co-occurrence clusters appeared linked to parvovirus B19, influenza, CMV and Epstein-Barr virus. In a later genetic analysis, a missense DCLRE1C variant was associated with V-gene and J-gene trimming of TCR beta chains, and the association was replicated in an independent cohort. A later analysis associated approximately 17,000 TCR beta sequences with specific HLA alleles at a false discovery rate of 0.05.

The CDR1 and CDR2 encoded by the germline V gene are SGDLS and YYNGEE. The CDR3 runs 15 residues from the cysteine to the phenylalanine. Only the CDR3 region is kept as DNA, spanning 45 bases read in frame from base 1. The germline ends are 8 bases apart after V is trimmed by 0 bases and J by 1 base. This clone was counted only a few times. The antigen it recognizes is unknown. No much larger clone exists at a distance of one base, and base qualities are not known. The same CDR3 is also encoded by other DNA sequences in this sample. The chain is encoded by TRBV9 joined to TRBJ2-1; a tentative D match to TRBD2 spans 5 bases. The origin of this receptor is a female donor in good health and CMV-seropositive. Material for sequencing was PBMCs. The DNA is TGTGCCAGCAGCGTAGGGGGAGATTCCTACAATGAGCAGTTCTTC. This codes for CASSVGGDSYNEQFF.